The 26 T cell receptor beta chains reported below all come from one sample, sequenced in a study of T-cell reconstitution after alpha-beta-depleted transplantation in children. Researchers prepared the TCRbeta library using unique molecular identifiers, the study reports. One entry per CDR3 protein results from TCRdb running MiXCR on the PCR reads. The table records fewer than 700,000 distinct CDR3 sequences, 10% to 15% of them present only once. The material sequenced was PBMCs, mostly from graft donor cells, taken 360 days after TCRalphabeta/CD19-depleted stem cell transplant. The receptors shown here come from a male patient younger than 18 who had a stem cell transplant for acute myeloid leukemia, so the T cells may come from the graft donor.

A few counts support this clonotype. V and J are TRBV20-1 and TRBJ2-1, with no clear D. Germline V gene data show CDR1 as DFQATT and CDR2 as SNEGSKA (reference sequence). The V end lost 3 bases, the J end lost 7 bases, and 19 bases lay between the germline ends. The CDR3 has 15 amino acids. The CDR3 loop reads CSASRNSPRPNEQFF. The CDR3 DNA reads as TGCAGTGCTAGCCGAAACTCTCCGCGGCCAAATGAGCAGTTCTTC.

A few counts support this clonotype. The chain carries TRBV29-1 and TRBJ1-1; D not certain. The CDR3 has 13 residues. Germline-derived CDR1 and CDR2 are SQVTM and ANQGSEA. Trimming shortened V by 6 bases and J by 4 bases, and 15 bases separated the two germline ends. CDR3 sequence reads: CSVLDRSSTEAFF. The CDR3 nucleotides read TGCAGCGTCTTGGATAGGAGCAGCACTGAAGCTTTCTTT.

This clonotype occurred a few times. V usage is TRBV12-3 or TRBV12-4 and J usage is TRBJ2-7; D remains unclear. The CDR3 consists of 13 residues. Trimming removed 5 bases at V and 7 bases at J, with 15 bases between. The CDR3 coding sequence is TGTGCCAGCAGTCTACACCCCAGTGAGGAGCAGTACTTC. As protein: CASSLHPSEEQYF.

The V call is TRBV18, the J call TRBJ2-7, with 10 nucleotides matching TRBD2. CDR1 is KGHSH, CDR2 LQKENI, per germline. The length of the CDR3 is 17 residues. The trim removed 4 bases at V and 2 bases at J, leaving 11 bases unmatched. The CDR3 spells CASSRAHTSGETYEQYF. In nucleotides, the CDR3 is TGTGCCAGCTCACGAGCCCATACTAGCGGGGAGACCTACGAGCAGTACTTC.

V usage is TRBV28 and J usage is TRBJ2-3; TRBD2 aligns across 9 bases. This CDR3 contains 17 residues. V was pared by 8 bases and J by 5 bases, with 17 bases of the junction left unmatched. The germline V gene encodes CDR1 MDHEN and CDR2 SYDVKM. The CDR3 sequence is CASPPGLAGGGGDTQYF. Written as DNA, the CDR3 is TGTGCCAGCCCCCCGGGACTAGCAGGGGGAGGGGGAGATACGCAGTATTTT.

This clonotype was picked up one time. This rearrangement joins TRBV28 to TRBJ2-6; D may correspond to TRBD1 or TRBD2 (6 bases each). V was trimmed by 3 bases and J by 0 bases, leaving 12 bases between them. This CDR3 spans 17 amino acids. CDR1 is MDHEN and CDR2 is SYDVKM in the germline V gene. As DNA, the CDR3 is TGTGCCAGCAGTTTGGGGGGCACCCTCTCTGGGGCCAACGTCCTGACTTTC. Amino acid sequence: CASSLGGTLSGANVLTF.

This clonotype turned up a few times. J is TRBJ2-5 and V is TRBV5-1; D remains ambiguous. Per the germline V gene, CDR1 is SGHRS and CDR2 is YFSETQ. The ends were cut back, 0 bases at V and 7 bases at J, with 10 bases in the middle. The CDR3 runs 13 residues. CDR3 in amino acids: CASSLEARGTQYF. Written as DNA, the CDR3 is TGCGCCAGCAGCTTGGAGGCCAGAGGGACCCAGTACTTC.

The chain combines TRBV3-1 with TRBJ2-1, with 8 bases matching TRBD2. Germline V gene lookup returns CDR1 LGHDT and CDR2 YNNKEL (reference sequence). With V trimmed by 3 bases and J by 7 bases, 8 bases remained unmatched. This CDR3 is built from 15 residues. The CDR3 sequence is CASSHPLAGGNEQFF. The DNA for the CDR3 is TGTGCCAGCAGCCATCCCCTAGCGGGTGGTAATGAGCAGTTCTTC.

This sequence joins TRBV28 and TRBJ2-5; 12 bases are a match to TRBD2. The CDR3 is 15 amino acids. J was trimmed by 5 bases and V by 4 bases; bases with no gene match: 5. The germline V gene has CDR1 MDHEN and CDR2 SYDVKM. The CDR3 nucleotides read TGTGCCAGCAGTTCCCTAGCGGGAGGGCCGGAGACCCAGTACTTC. Its translation: CASSSLAGGPETQYF.

The chain uses TRBV4-2 and TRBJ2-3; a possible D gene is TRBD2 (5 bases). V lost 4 bases to trimming and J lost 4 bases, with 12 bases between them. CDR1 is LGHNA and CDR2 is YNFKEQ in the germline V gene. The CDR3 covers 14 residues. The CDR3 sequence: CASSPKRASDTQYF. The CDR3 DNA reads TGTGCCAGCAGCCCAAAGAGGGCCTCAGATACGCAGTATTTT.

This clonotype was detected only a few times. The genes are TRBV3-1 and TRBJ2-6; TRBD1 aligns across 12 bases. V trimming: 1 base; J trimming: 2 bases; junction bases outside the gene matches: 12. Germline V gives CDR1 LGHDT, CDR2 YNNKEL (reference sequence). This CDR3 spans 21 amino acids. As DNA, the CDR3 is TGTGCCAGCAGCCAAGTGGGGTTTATGGGACAGGGGGCTACTGGGGCCAACGTCCTGACTTTC. This gives the protein CASSQVGFMGQGATGANVLTF.

CDR3 protein: CAWIRAGLTYEQYF. In DNA, the CDR3 is TGTGCCTGGATCAGAGCGGGATTGACCTACGAGCAGTACTTC. This chain connects TRBV30 to TRBJ2-7, with 7 bases aligning to TRBD2. CDR1 is GTSNPN and CDR2 is SVGIG in the germline V gene (reference sequence). The junction had 8 bases not matched to a gene; V was cut back by 4 bases and J by 2 bases. CDR3 length equals 14 residues.

The table lists this clonotype with a few counts. The chain couples TRBV5-1 to TRBJ2-1, with TRBD2 matching over 10 bases. The germline V gene encodes CDR1 SGHRS and CDR2 YFSETQ. Germline trimming cut 4 bases from V and 4 bases from J; bases unmatched to any gene: 11. The CDR3 consists of 17 residues. The CDR3 reads CASSTGLAAFQYNEQFF. The DNA of the CDR3 is TGCGCCAGCAGCACTGGACTAGCGGCCTTTCAATACAATGAGCAGTTCTTC. The entire variable domain, with the rest obtained from reference TRBV5-1 and TRBJ2-1, is as follows: KAGVTQTPRYLIKTRGQQVTLSCSPISGHRSVSWYQQTPGQGLQFLFEYFSETQRNKGNFPGRFSGRQFSNSRSEMNVSTLELGDSALYLCASSTGLAAFQYNEQFFGPGTRLTVL.

The chain uses TRBV29-1 and TRBJ2-1; possibly TRBD2 for D (5 bases). V lost 3 bases and J 1 base, leaving 13 bases between the germline ends. This CDR3 spans 15 amino acids. The germline gives CDR1 SQVTM, CDR2 ANQGSEA. The CDR3 reads CSVEARLLSYNEQFF. In DNA, the CDR3 is TGCAGCGTTGAGGCCCGACTATTATCCTACAATGAGCAGTTCTTC.

This clonotype was seen a handful of times. The chain links TRBV11-2 to TRBJ2-1; TRBD2 agrees at 8 bases. After removal of 5 bases from V and 5 bases from J, the junction contained 11 bases not matched to a gene. Germline V gives CDR1 SGHAT, CDR2 FQNNGV. The CDR3 sequence is 16 residues long. CDR3: CASSPRLATVHNEQFF. The CDR3 nucleotides are TGTGCCAGCAGCCCGCGACTAGCGACGGTCCACAATGAGCAGTTCTTC. Variable domain in full (rest from reference TRBV11-2 and TRBJ2-1): EAGVAQSPRYKIIEKRQSVAFWCNPISGHATLYWYQQILGQGPKLLIQFQNNGVVDDSQLPKDRFSAERLKGVDSTLKIQPAKLEDSAVYLCASSPRLATVHNEQFFGPGTRLTVL.

This clonotype was counted between two and nine times. The chain uses TRBV28 and TRBJ2-1; 10 bases fit TRBD2. Germline values: CDR1 MDHEN, CDR2 SYDVKM. Trimming at V came to 1 base and at J to 0 bases, leaving 9 bases not matched to a gene. The CDR3 contains 19 residues. The CDR3 sequence: CASSLYASGSGSSYNEQFF. Here the CDR3 DNA reads TGTGCCAGCAGTTTATACGCTAGCGGGAGTGGTAGCTCCTACAATGAGCAGTTCTTC.

The chain is built from TRBV30 and TRBJ2-2, with D tentatively TRBD1 (5 bases). The V end lost 8 bases, the J end lost 2 bases, and 18 bases lay between the germline ends. The CDR3 totals 15 residues. The germline gives CDR1 GTSNPN, CDR2 SVGIG (reference sequence). CDR3 sequence: CALSQGALNTGELFF. The CDR3 bases are TGTGCCCTCTCCCAAGGGGCCCTTAACACCGGGGAGCTGTTTTTT.

J is TRBJ2-7 and V is TRBV9; 10 bases align to TRBD1. Germline values: CDR1 SGDLS, CDR2 YYNGEE. The CDR3 covers 18 residues. The J segment lost 2 bases and the V segment lost 3 bases, leaving 14 bases of the junction unmatched. CDR3 amino acids: CASSAGTGEIGGAYEQYF. CDR3 sequence (DNA): TGTGCCAGCAGCGCCGGGACAGGGGAGATTGGAGGCGCCTACGAGCAGTACTTC.

The sample holds a few counts of this clonotype. V usage is TRBV28 and J usage is TRBJ2-5; a possible D gene is TRBD1 (6 bases). This CDR3 is 15 amino acids long. Germline-derived CDR1 and CDR2 are MDHEN and SYDVKM. Trimming pared 3 bases from V and 9 bases from J, leaving 20 bases between. Here the CDR3 DNA reads TGTGCCAGCAGTTTTCAGGGGAGACCCCCTGGGGCCCAGTACTTC. It yields the protein CASSFQGRPPGAQYF.

This clonotype was seen only a few times. The chain uses TRBV20-1 and TRBJ2-1; tentatively, D is TRBD2 (6 bases). CDR1 and CDR2 from the germline V gene are DFQATT and SNEGSKA (reference sequence). The ends were cut back, 3 bases at V and 5 bases at J, with 17 bases in the middle. This CDR3 has 15 residues. The CDR3 reads CSASRGLHLHNEQFF. CDR3 DNA sequence: TGCAGTGCTAGTAGGGGACTTCACCTACACAATGAGCAGTTCTTC.

A few counts support this clonotype. The V call is TRBV25-1, the J call TRBJ2-7; 16 bases are a match to TRBD2. This CDR3 comprises 18 residues. V trimming: 4 bases; J trimming: 6 bases; junction bases outside the gene matches: 12. In germline, CDR1 is MGHDK, CDR2 SYGVNS. CDR3 DNA sequence: TGTGCCAGCAGTGCACCACCGGGACTAGCGGGAGGGCTTTTCGAGCAGTACTTC. Its protein product is CASSAPPGLAGGLFEQYF.

The rearrangement uses TRBV10-3 and TRBJ2-7; 7 nucleotides match TRBD1. The CDR3 loop spans 15 amino acids. Trimming at V came to 3 bases and at J to 0 bases, leaving 5 bases not matched to a gene. In germline, CDR1 is ENHRY, CDR2 SYGVKD. The CDR3 loop is CAISDRGTSSYEQYF. Here the CDR3 DNA reads TGTGCCATCAGTGACAGGGGGACGAGCTCCTACGAGCAGTACTTC.

There are a few counts of this clonotype. The chain links TRBV20-1 to TRBJ2-7; D may match TRBD1 or TRBD2 (5 bases each). The germline V and J ends were trimmed by 0 bases and 0 bases, with 21 bases remaining between them. The CDR3 is made up of 18 amino acids. Germline V gene data show CDR1 as DFQATT and CDR2 as SNEGSKA (reference sequence). The CDR3 DNA reads TGCAGTGCTAGAGATCAGGGACCCACTGATTCTCTCTCCTACGAGCAGTACTTC. It is translated as CSARDQGPTDSLSYEQYF.

The CDR3 loop is CASSLRPSGSKTGTYEQYF. In DNA form, the CDR3 reads TGTGCCAGCAGCTTACGGCCTAGCGGGAGTAAGACCGGGACCTACGAGCAGTACTTC. The chain joins TRBV7-6 to TRBJ2-7, with TRBD2 matching over 10 bases. The CDR3 consists of 19 residues. V trimming: 2 bases; J trimming: 2 bases; junction bases outside the gene matches: 15. The germline V gene has CDR1 SGHVS and CDR2 FNYEAQ. Together with reference TRBV7-6 and TRBJ2-7, the CDR3 gives the full variable domain: GAGVSQSPRYKVTKRGQDVALRCDPISGHVSLYWYRQALGQGPEFLTYFNYEAQQDKSGLPNDRFSAERPEGSISTLTIQRTEQRDSAMYRCASSLRPSGSKTGTYEQYFGPGTRLTVT.

This clonotype was counted a few times. The gene calls are TRBV7-3 and TRBJ2-2; D remains ambiguous. This CDR3 contains 12 residues. Germline CDR1 and CDR2: SGHTA and FQGTGA. The V end lost 6 bases, the J end lost 7 bases, and 9 bases lay between the germline ends. The CDR3 protein is CASRPPGGELFF. CDR3 nucleotide sequence: TGTGCCAGCAGGCCCCCCGGCGGGGAGCTGTTTTTT. The variable domain in full, with the rest retrieved from reference TRBV7-3 and TRBJ2-2, is GAGVSQTPSNKVTEKGKYVELRCDPISGHTALYWYRQSLGQGPEFLIYFQGTGAADDSGLPNDRFFAVRPEGSVSTLKIQRTERGDSAVYLCASRPPGGELFFGEGSRLTVL.

This clonotype turned up a few times. This chain connects TRBV5-1 to TRBJ2-7, with 8 bases fitting TRBD1. This CDR3 spans 14 amino acids. V shed 4 bases, J shed 1 base, and the junction held 4 bases outside the gene matches. Germline V gene sequence: CDR1 SGHRS, CDR2 YFSETQ. This chain's CDR3 is CASSATGGSYEQYF. In DNA form, the CDR3 reads TGCGCCAGCAGCGCTACAGGGGGGTCCTACGAGCAGTACTTC.